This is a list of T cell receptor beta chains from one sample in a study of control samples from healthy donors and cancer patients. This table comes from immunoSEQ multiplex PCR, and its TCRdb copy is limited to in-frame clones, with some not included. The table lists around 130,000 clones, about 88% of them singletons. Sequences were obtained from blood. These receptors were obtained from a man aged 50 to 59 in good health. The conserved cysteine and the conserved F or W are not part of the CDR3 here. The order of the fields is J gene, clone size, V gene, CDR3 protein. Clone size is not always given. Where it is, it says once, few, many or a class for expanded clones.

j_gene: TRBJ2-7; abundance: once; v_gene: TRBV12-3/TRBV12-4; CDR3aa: ASRPDRAGEQY
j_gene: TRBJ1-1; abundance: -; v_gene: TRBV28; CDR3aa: ASSSAPTEAF
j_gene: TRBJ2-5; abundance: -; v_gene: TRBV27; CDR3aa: ASSAAGVRETQY
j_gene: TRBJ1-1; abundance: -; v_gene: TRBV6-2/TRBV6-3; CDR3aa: ASSVKRGRTEAF
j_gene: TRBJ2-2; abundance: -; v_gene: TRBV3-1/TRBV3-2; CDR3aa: ASSLPRNTGELF
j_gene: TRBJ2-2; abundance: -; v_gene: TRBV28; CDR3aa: ATTKDGQGVAGELF
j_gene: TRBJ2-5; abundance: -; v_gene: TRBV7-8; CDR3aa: ASSFPETGWETQY
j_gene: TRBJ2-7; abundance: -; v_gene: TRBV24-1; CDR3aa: ATSDRTGFGEQY
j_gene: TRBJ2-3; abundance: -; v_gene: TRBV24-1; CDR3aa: ATSDPGLADTQY
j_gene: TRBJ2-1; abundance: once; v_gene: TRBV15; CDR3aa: ATSQGLEQF
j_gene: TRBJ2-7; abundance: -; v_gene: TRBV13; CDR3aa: ASSLGYYEQY
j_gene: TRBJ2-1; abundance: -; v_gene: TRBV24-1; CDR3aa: ATSDFRQGNEQF
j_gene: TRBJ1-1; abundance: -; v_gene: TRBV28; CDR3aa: ASSLRATNTEAF
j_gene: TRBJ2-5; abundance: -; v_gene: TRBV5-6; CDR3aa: ASSPHLAGGILETQY
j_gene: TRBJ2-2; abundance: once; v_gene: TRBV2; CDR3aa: ASSETPGLAGGPNTGELF
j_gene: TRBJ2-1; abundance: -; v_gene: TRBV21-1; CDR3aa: ASSKSLGGSSYNEQF
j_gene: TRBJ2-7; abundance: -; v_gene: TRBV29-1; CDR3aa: SVVPQIDRGYHEQY
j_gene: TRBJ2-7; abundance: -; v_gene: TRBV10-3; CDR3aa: AIRTGENSYEQY
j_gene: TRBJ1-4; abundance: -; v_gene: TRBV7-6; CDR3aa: ASSPRLWGQRNEKLF
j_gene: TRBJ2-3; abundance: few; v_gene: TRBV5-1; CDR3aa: ASSRGLPDGTDTQY
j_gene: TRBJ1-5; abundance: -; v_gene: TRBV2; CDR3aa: ASSGLPGQGKSLNQPQH
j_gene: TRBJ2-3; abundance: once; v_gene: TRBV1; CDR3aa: TSSQKVWKKRGGNGDTQY
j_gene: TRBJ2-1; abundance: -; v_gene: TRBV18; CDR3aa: ASSHPGTSGVNEQF
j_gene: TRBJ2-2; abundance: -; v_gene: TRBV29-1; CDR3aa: SVTSSGGELF
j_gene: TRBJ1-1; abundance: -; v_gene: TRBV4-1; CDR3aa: ASSLSGTGFRNTEAF
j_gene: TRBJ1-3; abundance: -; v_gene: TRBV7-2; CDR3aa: ASSFYRGTTGNTIY
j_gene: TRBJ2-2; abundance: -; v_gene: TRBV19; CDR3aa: ASSIDHGYRVSGELF
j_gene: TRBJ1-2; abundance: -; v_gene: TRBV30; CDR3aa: AWSVGATGGPYGYT
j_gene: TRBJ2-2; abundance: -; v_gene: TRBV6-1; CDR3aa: ASSEYGAYTGELF
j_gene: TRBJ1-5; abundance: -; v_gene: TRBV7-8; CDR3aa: ASSLGALSNQPQH
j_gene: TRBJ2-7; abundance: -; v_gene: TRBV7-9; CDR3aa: ASSPPLDRGSYEQY
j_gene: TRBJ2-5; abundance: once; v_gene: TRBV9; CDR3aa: ASSVEGHIETQY
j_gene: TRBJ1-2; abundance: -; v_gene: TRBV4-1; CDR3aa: ASSQDGTRGYT
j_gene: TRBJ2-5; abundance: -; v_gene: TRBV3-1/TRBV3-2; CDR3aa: ASSVVTSGGAQETQY
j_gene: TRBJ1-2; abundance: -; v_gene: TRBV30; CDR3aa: AWSVPGSVNYGYT
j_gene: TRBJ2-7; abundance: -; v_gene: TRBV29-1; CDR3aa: SSLGTGPVEQY
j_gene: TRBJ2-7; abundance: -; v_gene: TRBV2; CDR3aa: ASRGQVGEQY
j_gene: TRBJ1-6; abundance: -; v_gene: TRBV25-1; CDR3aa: ASRDSGSAYGSPLH
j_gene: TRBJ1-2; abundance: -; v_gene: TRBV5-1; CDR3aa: ASSLEAAGKSYGYT
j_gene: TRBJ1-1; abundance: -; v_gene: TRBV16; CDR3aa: ASSQFLQGATNTEAF
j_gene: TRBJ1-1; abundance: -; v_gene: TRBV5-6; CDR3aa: ASSLVGSGGEAF
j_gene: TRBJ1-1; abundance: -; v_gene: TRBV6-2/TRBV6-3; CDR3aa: ASSYDRVRYTEAF